Included here is one T cell receptor beta chain sequence, with context. This may be a read error, as it is one base from a much larger clone. Stability of Graves' hyperthyroidism was defined as absent ophthalmopathy progression within 18 months. Participants, patients aged 18 to 65, had newly diagnosed hyperthyroidism with a duration under 2 months. The CDR3 is made up of 13 amino acids. In germline, CDR1 is SGHRS, CDR2 YFSETQ. This specimen comes from a study of T cells in Graves' hyperthyroidism and ophthalmopathy. Amplification yielded TCR beta CDR3 regions, with RNA transcripts as the source. Primed by the HTBI set, a first-round RT-PCR was run on the TCR CDR3. TCRdb analysed the multiplex PCR reads with MiXCR anew, one entry per CDR3 protein. This table has around 350,000 distinct CDR3 sequences, approximately 19% appearing once.

The material sequenced was blood. The V and J genes are TRBV5-1 and TRBJ2-7; a weak D match, TRBD2 (6 bases). The receptor comes from a woman younger than 35 with Graves' hyperthyroidism. This CDR3 is CASSPGLQYEQDF. In DNA form, the CDR3 reads TGCGCCAGCAGCCCCGGACTACAGTACGAGCAGGACTTC.